One sample yielded the 13 T cell receptor beta chains listed below, sequenced in a study of blood T cells in healthy people across ages. A second PCR of 7 to 11 cycles used a sample-barcoded 5' primer and a J-beta primer mix. TCRdb reprocessed the 5' RACE reads with MiXCR, giving one entry per CDR3 protein. Of under 700,000 distinct CDR3 sequences in the sample, nearly 25% were seen once. These data were also reused for a study on T cells of mothers and their children.

Sequenced sample: blood. The origin of the receptors is a boy aged 10-17 years in good health.

In its sample, this clonotype was seen a few times. The rearrangement joins TRBV27 to TRBJ2-2; D might be TRBD1 (6 bases). The ends were cut back, 3 bases at V and 4 bases at J, with 9 bases in the middle. This CDR3 spans 14 amino acids. CDR1 and CDR2 (germline): MNHEY, SMNVEV (reference sequence). CDR3 DNA: TGTGCCAGCAGTTTTCAGGGGACCACCGGGGAGCTGTTTTTT. Protein sequence: CASSFQGTTGELFF.

The chain joins TRBV29-1 to TRBJ2-5, with D perhaps matching TRBD1 (5 bases). This CDR3 has 14 amino acids. V gave up 7 bases and J gave up 1 base, with 16 bases separating them. Germline CDR1 and CDR2: SQVTM and ANQGSEA. The CDR3 DNA sequence: TGCAGCGCTTCAAGGACAAGGGGCCAAGAGACCCAGTACTTC. It translates to CSASRTRGQETQYF.

V gene TRBV7-6 combines with J gene TRBJ2-5; 11 bases match TRBD2. The CDR3 is 20 amino acids. Germline values: CDR1 SGHVS, CDR2 FNYEAQ. V was clipped by 1 base and J by 4 bases; unmatched bases: 17. The DNA of the CDR3 is TGTGCCAGCAGCTTAGTTTGGAGTAGCGGGAGGGCCCGGGTTGGAGAGACCCAGTACTTC. Translating gives CASSLVWSSGRARVGETQYF.

This chain connects TRBV5-1 to TRBJ2-1, with 8 bases identical to TRBD2. This CDR3 comprises 18 residues. From germline, CDR1 is SGHRS and CDR2 YFSETQ. J was trimmed by 0 bases and V by 4 bases; bases with no gene match: 12. The chain's CDR3 is CASSRASGRGSSYNEQFF. CDR3 in DNA: TGCGCCAGCAGCCGCGCTAGCGGGCGGGGGAGCTCCTACAATGAGCAGTTCTTC.

This clonotype was seen a few times. The chain couples TRBV27 to TRBJ2-1; TRBD1 matches at 9 bases. The CDR3 runs to 14 residues. Germline loops: CDR1 MNHEY, CDR2 SMNVEV (reference sequence). V was pared by 2 bases and J by 8 bases, with 4 bases of the junction left unmatched. The CDR3 protein is CASSLGTGYDEQFF. CDR3 coding DNA: TGTGCCAGCAGTTTAGGGACAGGGTATGATGAGCAGTTCTTC.

This clonotype was observed a few times. This sequence joins TRBV12-3 or TRBV12-4 and TRBJ2-3; D might be TRBD2 (7 bases). Between the trimmed V and J ends, which lost 5 bases and 4 bases, there was a span of 13 bases. The CDR3 runs 14 residues. The CDR3 here is CASSPPGGPDTQYF. In nucleotides, the CDR3 is TGTGCCAGCAGTCCCCCCGGGGGGCCAGATACGCAGTATTTT.

This clonotype was counted between two and nine times. This chain connects TRBV27 to TRBJ1-1, with D possibly TRBD1 on 6 matching bases. Trimming took off 6 bases at V and 1 base at J, with 12 bases between the two ends. The germline CDR1 and CDR2 sequences are MNHEY and SMNVEV (reference sequence). The CDR3 consists of 14 residues. Written as DNA, the CDR3 is TGTGCCAGCAGGTTACAGGGTAGGAACACTGAAGCTTTCTTT. Amino acid sequence: CASRLQGRNTEAFF.

The sample holds many counts of this clonotype. This rearrangement joins TRBV7-2 to TRBJ2-5; perhaps TRBD1 as D (8 bases). This CDR3 spans 13 amino acids. The V gene lost 4 bases and the J gene lost 5 bases, with 11 bases spanning the gap. The germline gives CDR1 SGHTA, CDR2 FQGNSA. CDR3 nucleotide sequence: TGTGCCAGCAGCTCACAGGGGGGGGAGACCCAGTACTTC. Its protein is CASSSQGGETQYF.

This clonotype was detected many times. This chain joins TRBV10-3 and TRBJ2-5; D not certain. Trimming left V 2 bases short and J 1 base short, with 11 bases between. Germline V lookup: CDR1 ENHRY, CDR2 SYGVKD. The CDR3 is 15 residues long. The CDR3 is CAISEPYTIQETQYF. CDR3 DNA sequence: TGTGCCATCAGTGAGCCGTACACGATCCAAGAGACCCAGTACTTC.

The chain recombines TRBV7-3 with TRBJ1-2, with 7 bases aligning to TRBD1. The CDR3 is made up of 15 amino acids. The germline gives CDR1 SGHTA, CDR2 FQGTGA. Germline trimming cut 5 bases from V and 4 bases from J; bases unmatched to any gene: 10. CDR3 DNA: TGTGCCAGCAGCCCCGACAGGGCGGGGACCTATGGCTACACCTTC. The encoded protein is CASSPDRAGTYGYTF. Together with reference TRBV7-3 and TRBJ1-2, the CDR3 gives the full variable domain: GAGVSQTPSNKVTEKGKYVELRCDPISGHTALYWYRQSLGQGPEFLIYFQGTGAADDSGLPNDRFFAVRPEGSVSTLKIQRTERGDSAVYLCASSPDRAGTYGYTFGSGTRLTVV.

There are a few counts of this clonotype. This chain joins TRBV4-3 and TRBJ2-1, with TRBD2 matching 14 bases. V gave up 1 base and J gave up 10 bases; unmatched junction bases: 3. The CDR3 runs 15 residues. Germline V CDR1 and CDR2: LGHNA, YSLEER. The CDR3 region is CASSQGTSGGSEQFF. The CDR3 DNA sequence: TGCGCCAGCAGCCAAGGGACTAGCGGGGGGTCGGAGCAGTTCTTC.

As concerns this clonotype: As the CDR3 is not closed by the conserved phenylalanine or tryptophan, this likely results from a read error. The rearrangement joins TRBV29-1 to TRBJ2-7; D might be TRBD1 (6 bases). The CDR3 covers 14 residues. Trimming left V 4 bases short and J 4 bases short, with 17 bases between. Germline V gives CDR1 SQVTM, CDR2 ANQGSEA. The CDR3: CSVVVGQVGYEQYS. In DNA form, the CDR3 reads TGCAGCGTTGTGGTGGGACAAGTGGGTTACGAGCAGTACTCC.

V gene TRBV10-3 combines with J gene TRBJ2-3; TRBD2 agrees at 7 bases. The ends lost 0 bases at V and 2 bases at J; junction bases unmatched: 2. Germline V gives CDR1 ENHRY, CDR2 SYGVKD. The CDR3 consists of 15 residues. The CDR3 here is CAISESSGSTDTQYF. The CDR3 region has the DNA TGTGCCATCAGTGAGTCTAGCGGGTCCACAGATACGCAGTATTTT.